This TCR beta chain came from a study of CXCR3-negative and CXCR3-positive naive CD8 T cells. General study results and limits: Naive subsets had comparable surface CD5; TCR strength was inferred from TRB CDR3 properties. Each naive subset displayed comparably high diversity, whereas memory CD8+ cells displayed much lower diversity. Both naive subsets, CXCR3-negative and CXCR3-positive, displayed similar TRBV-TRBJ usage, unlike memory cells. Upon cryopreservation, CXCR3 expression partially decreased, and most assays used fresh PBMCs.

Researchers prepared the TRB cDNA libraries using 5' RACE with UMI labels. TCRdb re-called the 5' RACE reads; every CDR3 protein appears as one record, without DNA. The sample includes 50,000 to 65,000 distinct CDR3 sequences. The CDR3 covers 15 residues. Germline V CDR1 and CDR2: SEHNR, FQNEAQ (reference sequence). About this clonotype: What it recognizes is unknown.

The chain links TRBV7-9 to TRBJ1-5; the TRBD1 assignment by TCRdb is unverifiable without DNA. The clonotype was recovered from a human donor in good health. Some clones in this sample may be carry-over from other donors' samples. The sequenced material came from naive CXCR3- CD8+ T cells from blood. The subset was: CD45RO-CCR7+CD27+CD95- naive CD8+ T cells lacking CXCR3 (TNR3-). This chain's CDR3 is CASSARGTGNQPQHF.